This TCR beta chain was captured by sequencing in a study of OX40 agonist ivuxolimab in advanced cancers. At the level of the whole study: Ivuxolimab was an agonistic, fully human IgG2 monoclonal antibody directed against OX40 (CD134), a costimulatory receptor. In the dose-escalation cohort, 82.7% of patients were male, and the mean age was around 60 years, with a range of about 23 to 85. Patients were allowed to have had prior anti-PD-1, anti-PD-L1 or anti-CTLA-4 therapy, and approximately 41% of the dose-escalation patients had previously received checkpoint inhibitors. Partial responses occurred in three dose-escalation patients, of whom one had hepatocellular carcinoma and two had cutaneous melanoma. Intravenous ivuxolimab was administered to patients every 2 weeks at six dose levels: 0.01, 0.1, 0.3, 1.5, 3 and 10 mg/kg. The monotherapy dose-escalation portion (N of about 49 patients) of the phase I ivuxolimab trial is reported in the paper. Of the approximately 53 patients in dose escalation, about 20 had hepatocellular carcinoma, around 15 had melanoma, 9 had renal cell carcinoma and 9 had head and neck cancer. The point of sequencing TCRbeta in the periphery was to test whether ivuxolimab changed TCR sequence diversity and drove clonal T-cell expansion.

From the germline V gene (reference sequence), CDR1 is SGHKS and CDR2 is YYEKEE. The CDR3 starts with the cysteine, ends with the phenylalanine, and has 14 residues. Only the CDR3 DNA stays, 42 bases, in frame from base 1. At the junction V is shortened by 0 bases and J by 4 bases; bases outside the gene matches: 1. To sequence the TCRbeta CDR3 region, genomic DNA was isolated from the sorted cells. TCRbeta CDR3 regions were sequenced using the immunoSEQ Assay. Here the immuneACCESS table is served through TCRdb, limited to in-frame sequences with V and J called. Missing clones are a known gap in these copies; in checked studies unresolved V genes cover under half, and the rest lacks a known reason. The sample contains 30,000 to 40,000 clones, 75% to 90% of them found a single time. The ten biggest clones cover approximately 0.51% of the sample. What the authors observed across the whole study: On average, CD8+ T cells showed more expanded clones than CD4+ T cells after ivuxolimab. Low levels of normalized T-cell clonal expansion were also shown by some nonresponding patients. Partial responders in the 0.1-3.0 mg/kg groups had among the lowest normalized peripheral clonal expansion, especially among CD8+ T cells. Antigen specificity was not determined for the clonally expanded peripheral T cells. At doses from 0.1 to 3.0 mg/kg, clonal expansion was seen in both CD4+ and CD8+ blood T cells between baseline and week 6.

For this clone: Its recognized antigen is unknown. Base qualities are missing; no much larger clone stands one base away.

The trial excluded patients who had a history of autoimmune disease or were on systemic immunosuppression. Peripheral blood for TCR sequencing was collected from all dose cohorts at baseline, on cycle 4 day 1, and on cycle 7 day 1. Samples were obtained from an open-label, multicenter, first-in-human phase I dose-escalation trial of ivuxolimab. Adults with locally advanced or metastatic melanoma, renal cell, hepatocellular, or head and neck squamous cell carcinoma were enrolled in the trial. Before TCR sequencing, CD4+ and CD8+ T cells were separately sorted from peripheral blood. The chain couples TRBV5-5 to TRBJ1-2, with 9 bases in between that match TRBD1. This receptor was identified in an adult with an advanced solid tumor such as melanoma, head and neck, liver or kidney cancer. This sample comprised CD4+ or CD8+ T cells sorted from blood, obtained in a trial of the OX40 agonist ivuxolimab. The CDR3 protein sequence reads: CASSLDRGLYGYTF. The bases are TGTGCCAGCAGCTTGGACAGGGGGCTCTATGGCTACACCTTC.